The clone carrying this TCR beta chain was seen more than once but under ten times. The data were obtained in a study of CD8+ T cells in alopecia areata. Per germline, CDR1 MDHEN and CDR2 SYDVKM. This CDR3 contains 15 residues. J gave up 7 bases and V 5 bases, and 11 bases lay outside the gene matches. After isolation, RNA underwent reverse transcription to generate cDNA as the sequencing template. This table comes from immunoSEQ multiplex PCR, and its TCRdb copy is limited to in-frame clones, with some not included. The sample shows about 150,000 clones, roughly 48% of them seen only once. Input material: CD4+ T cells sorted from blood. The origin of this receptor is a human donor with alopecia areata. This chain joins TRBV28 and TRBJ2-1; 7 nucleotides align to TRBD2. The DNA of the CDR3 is TGTGCCAGCAGTACGGGAGGAATATCGGGTAATGAGCAGTTCTTC. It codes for CASSTGGISGNEQFF.